The rows below give T cell receptor beta chains drawn from one sample of a study of T cells after yellow fever vaccination. TCRdb itself ran the 5' RACE reads through MiXCR, one entry per CDR3 protein. The sample gives 60,000 to 95,000 distinct CDR3 sequences, roughly 7% of which show up once; approximately 30% is in the top ten. The sequenced sample was CD8+ T cells sorted from PBMCs, obtained roughly 10 days after the first yellow fever vaccination. These receptors were taken from a man aged 18-30 years who received the YFV17D yellow fever vaccine. The CDR3 runs from the conserved cysteine through the conserved F or W. The D gene is left open where the match is weak. Not all rows give a size; the values are once, few, many and, for expanded clones, a class.

clone_size	d_call	j_call	v_call	cdr3_nt	cdr3_aa
few	TRBD1	TRBJ2-7	TRBV7-2	TGTGCCAGCAGCTTAGCGAGACAGGGTAGTGTCATCTACGAGCAGTACTTC	CASSLARQGSVIYEQYF
many	TRBD1	TRBJ2-5	TRBV29-1	TGCAGCGTACAGGGGGCCCAAGAGACCCAGTACTTC	CSVQGAQETQYF
-	-	TRBJ1-2	TRBV20-1	TGCAGTGCTAGAGCGGGTTCGAGGGAGGGCAACTATGGCTACACCTTC	CSARAGSREGNYGYTF
many	-	TRBJ1-2	TRBV4-1	TGCGCCAGCAGCCCTGGGTTGGCTTGGAGCTACACCTTC	CASSPGLAWSYTF
many	-	TRBJ1-2	TRBV27	TGTGCCAGCGGCCAGGGTACTAACTATGGCTACACCTTC	CASGQGTNYGYTF
many	TRBD1	TRBJ1-1	TRBV7-6	TGTGCCAGCAGCCCGGGGACAGGGGGCGCAGAAGCTTTCTTT	CASSPGTGGAEAFF
many	-	TRBJ2-7	TRBV12-3/TRBV12-4	TGTGCCAGCAGCCCCTCCCTAGACTACGAGCAGTACTTC	CASSPSLDYEQYF
few	TRBD2	TRBJ2-5	TRBV4-1	TGCGCCAGCAGCCAGAGGGGGTCTAGCGGGACGCAGGAGACCCAGTACTTC	CASSQRGSSGTQETQYF
many	-	TRBJ2-2	TRBV7-9	TGTGCCAGCAGCCCCCGCGTGATGACCAAGAACACCGGGGAGCTGTTTTTT	CASSPRVMTKNTGELFF
-	-	TRBJ1-2	TRBV28	TGTGCCAGCAGCCGGGGAGGTGATGGCTACACCTTC	CASSRGGDGYTF
many	-	TRBJ2-7	TRBV6-2/TRBV6-3	TGTGCCAGCAGTTCGAAGGGGATTCCCTACGAGCAGTACTTC	CASSSKGIPYEQYF
-	-	TRBJ1-6	TRBV10-1	TGCGCCAGCAGTACAAAACTGATTGTCGCAAATTCACCCCTCCACTTT	CASSTKLIVANSPLHF
-	-	TRBJ1-1	TRBV5-1	TGCGCCAGCGGGAAGAAAGAGAACACTGAAGCTTTCTTT	CASGKKENTEAFF
many	-	TRBJ1-5	TRBV12-3/TRBV12-4	TGTGCCAGCAGTTTTATTTGGGATCAGCCCCAGCATTTT	CASSFIWDQPQHF
few	-	TRBJ2-2	TRBV6-5	TGTGCCAGCAGTTATCTGACGGGGGCCGCGAACACCGGGGAGCTGTTTTTT	CASSYLTGAANTGELFF
many	-	TRBJ1-5	TRBV4-3	TGCGCCAGCAGCCAAGGAAGGGGTATTCAGCCCCAGCATTTT	CASSQGRGIQPQHF
few	-	TRBJ2-7	TRBV4-3	TGCGCCAGCAGCCAAGACCGGTTCCTTGACGAGCAGTACTTC	CASSQDRFLDEQYF
few	-	TRBJ2-3	TRBV6-4	TGTGCCAGCAGTGACGGGGCCGGGGGTGCAGATACGCAGTATTTT	CASSDGAGGADTQYF
-	TRBD1	TRBJ1-2	TRBV7-9	TGTGCCAGCAGCTCCCCGGGGACAGGGTATGGCTACACCTTC	CASSSPGTGYGYTF
few	TRBD2	TRBJ2-2	TRBV12-3/TRBV12-4	TGTGCCAGCACAAACCCGAGGCTAGCGGGTAGGACCGGGGAGCTGTTTTTT	CASTNPRLAGRTGELFF
many	TRBD2	TRBJ2-1	TRBV7-2	TGTGCCAGCAGCCAGCCACTAGCGGGGGCAGATGAGCAGTTCTTC	CASSQPLAGADEQFF
-	-	TRBJ2-2	TRBV5-1	TGCGCCAGCAGCTGGGTTACGGGCGCCTACACCGGGGAGCTGTTTTTT	CASSWVTGAYTGELFF
-	-	TRBJ2-1	TRBV20-1	TGCAGTGGGTCCGGACAAGGGGATGAGCAGTTCTTC	CSGSGQGDEQFF
-	TRBD1	TRBJ1-2	TRBV19	TGTGCCACCATGGACAGGGACATCTATGGCTACACCTTC	CATMDRDIYGYTF
few	-	TRBJ1-1	TRBV9	TGTGCCAGCAGCGTAGTTGCTGGGGACTATGAAGACACTGAAGCTTTCTTT	CASSVVAGDYEDTEAFF
-	-	TRBJ2-2	TRBV10-3	TGTGCCATCAGTGAGTCACAAGGGAGCTCCAACACCGGGGAGCTGTTTTTT	CAISESQGSSNTGELFF
few	-	TRBJ1-1	TRBV6-1	TGTGCCAGCAGCCAGAATCCAGCGAACACTGAAGCTTTCTTT	CASSQNPANTEAFF
-	-	TRBJ1-1	TRBV12-5	TGTGCTAGTGGTTTGAAGGGAATGATGGACACTGAAGCTTTCTTT	CASGLKGMMDTEAFF
few	TRBD2	TRBJ2-5	TRBV27	TGTGCCAGCAGCATGACTAGCGGGGGGATAGAGACCCAGTACTTC	CASSMTSGGIETQYF
few	-	TRBJ2-3	TRBV6-6	TGTGCCAGCAGTTACTCTCCCACGCAGTATTTT	CASSYSPTQYF
few	TRBD1	TRBJ1-5	TRBV13	TGTGCCAGCAGCTCAGACAGGGAGGGGAATCAGCCCCAGCATTTT	CASSSDREGNQPQHF
few	TRBD2	TRBJ2-1	TRBV7-9	TGTGCCAGCAGCTCTAGCGGGGGGTTGGATGAGCAGTTCTTC	CASSSSGGLDEQFF
many	TRBD2	TRBJ2-5	TRBV7-2	TGTGCCAGCAGCGGAGGACTAGCGGAAGAGACCCAGTACTTC	CASSGGLAEETQYF
few	-	TRBJ2-2	TRBV18	TGTGCCAGCTCACCACCTCTAGACCGATTCGGGGAGCTGTTTTTT	CASSPPLDRFGELFF
many	-	TRBJ2-3	TRBV12-3/TRBV12-4	TGTGCCAGAACCCGACAGGATCAAGGTTTTAGCACAGATACGCAGTATTTT	CARTRQDQGFSTDTQYF
many	-	TRBJ2-1	TRBV7-8	TGTGCCAGCAGCTTAGGGACCTGGAACAATGAGCAGTTCTTC	CASSLGTWNNEQFF
-	-	TRBJ2-2	TRBV6-5	TGTGCCAGCAGTTTGCCATTAGCGCACACCGGGGAGCTGTTTTTT	CASSLPLAHTGELFF
many	TRBD2	TRBJ2-1	TRBV20-1	TGCAGTGCGCGCGGACTAGCGCGCTACAATGAGCAGTTCTTC	CSARGLARYNEQFF
many	TRBD1	TRBJ1-5	TRBV5-1	TGCGCCAGCAGCTTGGGGGACAGAAGCAATCAGCCCCAGCATTTT	CASSLGDRSNQPQHF
many	TRBD2	TRBJ2-1	TRBV4-1	TGCGCCAGCAGCCAAGCTAGCGGATTGTACAATGAGCAGTTCTTC	CASSQASGLYNEQFF
many	-	TRBJ2-3	TRBV4-1	TGCGCCAGCAGCCAAGTGCCCGGGGCTAGCACAGATACGCAGTATTTT	CASSQVPGASTDTQYF
few	TRBD2	TRBJ2-5	TRBV4-1	TGCGCCAGCAGCCAAGATCCTAGCGGGGACCAAGAGACCCAGTACTTC	CASSQDPSGDQETQYF
many	TRBD1	TRBJ2-5	TRBV30	TGTGCCTGGGGGACAGGGGTCCGAGGAGAGACCCAGTACTTC	CAWGTGVRGETQYF
many	-	TRBJ1-5	TRBV7-9	TGTGCCAGCAGCTTAGCGCATGGTGAGCCCCAGCATTTT	CASSLAHGEPQHF
few	-	TRBJ1-5	TRBV9	TGTGCCAGCAGCGGGACAGAGTTCGGTCAGCCCCAGCATTTT	CASSGTEFGQPQHF
many	-	TRBJ2-6	TRBV7-2	TGTGCCAGCAGCTCGAGCAGCTCTGGGGCCAACGTCCTGACTTTC	CASSSSSSGANVLTF